The subject of this entry is one TCR beta chain. This sample stems from a study of blood T cell repertoires in COVID-19. Original handling: Estimation of nucleated cell counts was performed using reference gene primer amplification. The table came from immunoSEQ multiplex PCR; TCRdb's copy has only in-frame clones and leaves some out. V and J calls and clone size are given by that table; D and trimming were obtained from the DNA. The data hold around 90,000 clones, with about 82% observed a single time. Germline loops: CDR1 ENHRY, CDR2 SYGVKD. The CDR3 extends over 13 amino acids. Trimming removed 5 bases from V and 4 bases from J, with 11 bases in between.

The sequenced sample consisted of peripheral blood. This clonotype originated in a woman in her 70s with active or convalescent COVID-19. The V and J genes are TRBV10-3 and TRBJ1-1, with D perhaps TRBD1 (6 bases). CDR3 region: CAISPRGSTEAFF. The CDR3 DNA reads TGTGCCATCAGTCCCAGGGGCAGCACTGAAGCTTTCTTT.